The 2 T cell receptor beta chains presented below share a single source sample, sequenced in a study of CD4+ T cells in melanoma. TCRdb keeps only in-frame clones here, not all; method: immunoSEQ multiplex PCR. The table includes about 110,000 clones, over 80% detected once. Specimen: peripheral blood. The receptor source for this set is a human donor with melanoma.

The genes are TRBV6-5 and TRBJ2-1; 7 bases align to TRBD1. This CDR3 is built from 14 residues. The germline CDR1 and CDR2 sequences are MNHEY and SVGAGI. V shed 5 bases, J shed 5 bases, and the junction held 6 bases outside the gene matches. The CDR3 DNA sequence: TGTGCCAGCAGTCGAGGGACAGCCAACAATGAGCAGTTCTTC. Its protein product is CASSRGTANNEQFF.

In nucleotides, the CDR3 is TGTGCCAGCAGTCCCCGGCCCCTATACAATGAGCAGTTCTTC. Protein: CASSPRPLYNEQFF. The V and J genes are TRBV25-1 and TRBJ2-1; D is ambiguous. The germline V and J ends were trimmed by 5 bases and 4 bases, with 12 bases remaining between them. Per germline, CDR1 MGHDK and CDR2 SYGVNS. The CDR3 covers 14 residues. The entire variable domain, with the rest obtained from reference TRBV25-1 and TRBJ2-1, is as follows: EADIYQTPRYLVIGTGKKITLECSQTMGHDKMYWYQQDPGMELHLIHYSYGVNSTEKGDLSSESTVSRIRTEHFPLTLESARPSHTSQYLCASSPRPLYNEQFFGPGTRLTVL.